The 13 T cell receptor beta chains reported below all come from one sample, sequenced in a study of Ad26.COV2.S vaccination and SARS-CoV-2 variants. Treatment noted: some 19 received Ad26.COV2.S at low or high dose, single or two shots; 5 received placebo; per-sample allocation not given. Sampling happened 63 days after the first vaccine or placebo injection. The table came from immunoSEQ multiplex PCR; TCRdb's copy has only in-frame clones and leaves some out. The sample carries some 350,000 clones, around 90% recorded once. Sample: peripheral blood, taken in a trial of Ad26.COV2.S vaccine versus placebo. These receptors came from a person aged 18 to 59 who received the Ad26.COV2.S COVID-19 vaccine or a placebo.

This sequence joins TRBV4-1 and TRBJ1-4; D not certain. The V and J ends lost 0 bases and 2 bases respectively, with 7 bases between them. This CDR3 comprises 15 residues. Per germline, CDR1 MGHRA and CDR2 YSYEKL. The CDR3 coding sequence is TGCGCCAGCAGCCAAGAGCCAGGCACTAATGAAAAACTGTTTTTT. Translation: CASSQEPGTNEKLFF.

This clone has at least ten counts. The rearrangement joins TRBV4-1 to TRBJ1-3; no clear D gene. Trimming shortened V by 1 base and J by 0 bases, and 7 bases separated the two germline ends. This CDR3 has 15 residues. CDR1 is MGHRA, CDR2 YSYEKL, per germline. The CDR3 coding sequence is TGCGCCAGCAGCCAAGGCGACAACTCTGGAAACACCATATATTTT. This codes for CASSQGDNSGNTIYF.

The CDR3 region is CASSLAGVSSYNEQFF. CDR3 in DNA: TGTGCCAGCAGCTTAGCCGGGGTTAGCTCCTACAATGAGCAGTTCTTC. The rearrangement joins TRBV7-2 to TRBJ2-1; maybe TRBD2 (5 bases). Germline assignment: CDR1 SGHTA and CDR2 FQGNSA. V lost 0 bases, J lost 0 bases, and 9 bases lay in between. The CDR3 extends over 16 amino acids.

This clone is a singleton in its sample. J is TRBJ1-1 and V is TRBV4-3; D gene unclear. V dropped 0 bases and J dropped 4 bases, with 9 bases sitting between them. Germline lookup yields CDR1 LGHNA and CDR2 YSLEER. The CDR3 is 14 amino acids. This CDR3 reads CASSQEFGSTEAFF. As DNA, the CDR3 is TGCGCCAGCAGCCAAGAATTCGGGAGCACTGAAGCTTTCTTT.

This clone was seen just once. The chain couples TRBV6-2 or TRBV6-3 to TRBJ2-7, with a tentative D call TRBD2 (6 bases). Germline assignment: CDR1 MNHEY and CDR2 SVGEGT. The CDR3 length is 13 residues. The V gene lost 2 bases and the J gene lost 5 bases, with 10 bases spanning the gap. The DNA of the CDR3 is TGTGCCAGCAGTTACGGGGGGAGGAACGAGCAGTACGTC. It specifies CASSYGGRNEQYV.

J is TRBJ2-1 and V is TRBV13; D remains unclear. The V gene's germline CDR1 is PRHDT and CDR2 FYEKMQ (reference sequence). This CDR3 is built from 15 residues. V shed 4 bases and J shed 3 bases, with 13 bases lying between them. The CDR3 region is CASSSRNGIYNEQFF. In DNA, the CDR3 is TGTGCCAGCAGCTCCCGGAATGGCATCTACAATGAGCAGTTCTTC. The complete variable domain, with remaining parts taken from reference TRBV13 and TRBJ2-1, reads AAGVIQSPRHLIKEKRETATLKCYPIPRHDTVYWYQQGPGQDPQFLISFYEKMQSDKGSIPDRFSAQQFSDYHSELNMSSLELGDSALYFCASSSRNGIYNEQFFGPGTRLTVL.

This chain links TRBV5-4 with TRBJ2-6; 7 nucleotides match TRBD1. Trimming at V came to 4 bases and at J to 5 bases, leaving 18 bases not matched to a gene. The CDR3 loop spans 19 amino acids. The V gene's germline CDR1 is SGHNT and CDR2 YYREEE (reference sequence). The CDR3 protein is CASSPTGINSELWANVLTF. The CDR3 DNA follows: TGTGCCAGCAGCCCGACAGGGATCAACTCTGAACTCTGGGCCAACGTCCTGACTTTC.

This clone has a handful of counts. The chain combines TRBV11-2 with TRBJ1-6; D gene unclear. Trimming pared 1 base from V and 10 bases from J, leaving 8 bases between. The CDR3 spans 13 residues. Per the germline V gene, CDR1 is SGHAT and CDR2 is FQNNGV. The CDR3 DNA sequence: TGTGCCAGCAGCTTAGGGGATCACTCACCCCTCCACTTT. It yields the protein CASSLGDHSPLHF.

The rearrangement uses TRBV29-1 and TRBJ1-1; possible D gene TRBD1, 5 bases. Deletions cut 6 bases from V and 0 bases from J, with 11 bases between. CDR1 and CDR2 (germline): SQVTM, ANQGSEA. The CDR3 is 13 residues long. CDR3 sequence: CSVAGTLNTEAFF. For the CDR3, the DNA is TGCAGCGTAGCAGGGACCCTGAACACTGAAGCTTTCTTT.

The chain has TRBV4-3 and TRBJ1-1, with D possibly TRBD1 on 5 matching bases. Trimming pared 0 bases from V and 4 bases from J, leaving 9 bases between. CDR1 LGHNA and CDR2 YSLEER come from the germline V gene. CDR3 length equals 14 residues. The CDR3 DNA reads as TGCGCCAGCAGCCAAGATCGAGGGACCACTGAAGCTTTCTTT. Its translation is CASSQDRGTTEAFF.

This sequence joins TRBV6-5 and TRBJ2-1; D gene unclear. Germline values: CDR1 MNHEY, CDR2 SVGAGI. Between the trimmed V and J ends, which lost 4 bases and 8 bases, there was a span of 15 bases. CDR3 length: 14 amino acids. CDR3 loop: CASSFQRGNDEQFF. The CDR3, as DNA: TGTGCCAGCAGTTTCCAGAGAGGTAATGATGAGCAGTTCTTC.

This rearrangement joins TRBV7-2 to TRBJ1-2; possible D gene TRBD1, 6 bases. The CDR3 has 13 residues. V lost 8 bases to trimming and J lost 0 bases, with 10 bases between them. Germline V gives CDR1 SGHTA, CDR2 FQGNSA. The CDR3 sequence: CASLQGTNYGYTF. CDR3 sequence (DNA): TGTGCCAGCTTACAGGGTACTAACTATGGCTACACCTTC.

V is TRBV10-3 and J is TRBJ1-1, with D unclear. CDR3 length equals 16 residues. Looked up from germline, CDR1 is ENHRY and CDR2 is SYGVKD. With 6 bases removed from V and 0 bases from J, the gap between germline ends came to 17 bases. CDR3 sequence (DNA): TGTGCCATCAGCCCGATTGGAGGTGAAATGAACACTGAAGCTTTCTTT. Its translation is CAISPIGGEMNTEAFF.